This T cell receptor (beta chain) was retrieved from a study of control samples from healthy donors and cancer patients. Sequencing was performed with immunoSEQ multiplex PCR; in TCRdb, only in-frame clones are kept and a portion is missing. This sample yields some 130,000 clones, of which about 95% are seen a single time; about 3.5% belongs to the top ten. This clone was found once. The CDR3 length is 15 residues. Germline V gene data show CDR1 as SGHRS and CDR2 as YFSETQ. J was trimmed by 3 bases and V by 0 bases; bases with no gene match: 5. The V gene is TRBV5-1, the J gene TRBJ2-5; 7 positions agree with TRBD2. The source of this sequence is a man aged 25-40 years in good health. Sequencing was done on a sample of blood. CDR3 nucleotide sequence: TGCGCCAGCAGCTTGGCCGGGGGGTGGGAAGAGACCCAGTACTTC. This sequence encodes CASSLAGGWEETQYF.